The clone carrying this T cell receptor beta chain has more than one count but fewer than ten. The data belong to a study of CD8+ T cells in alopecia areata. In the study overall: Treatment of the treated patients consisted of oral tofacitinib, 5 to 10 mg twice daily. The investigators scored severity in treated patients by the percentage of affected scalp area.

Regarding treatment: oral pan-JAK inhibitor, 5-10 mg twice daily. Lesional scalp punch biopsies and peripheral blood were collected from alopecia areata patients. After isolation, RNA underwent reverse transcription to generate cDNA as the sequencing template. Repertoires were generated with immunoSEQ multiplex PCR, while TCRdb's copy carries only in-frame clones and drops some. The top ten clones hold approximately 0.7% of a sample with fewer than 250,000 clones, 60% to 70% of them seen once. The TCR comes from a human donor with alopecia areata. The sequences come from CD4+ T cells sorted from blood, collected at week 4, from a patient treated with tofacitinib.

In DNA form, the CDR3 reads TGTGCCAGCAGTGCCGGACAGGGGGCCCGCAATGAGCAGTTCTTC. Its translation: CASSAGQGARNEQFF. V and J are TRBV2 and TRBJ2-1; TRBD1 matches 11 bases. The CDR3 loop spans 15 amino acids. V lost 4 bases, J lost 6 bases, and 5 bases stayed unmatched. The germline V gene has CDR1 SNHLY and CDR2 FYNNEI.